Presented here are 27 T cell receptor beta chains from one specimen sequenced in a study of blood T cell repertoires in COVID-19. The table came from immunoSEQ multiplex PCR; TCRdb's copy has only in-frame clones and leaves some out. Of about 270,000 clones listed, approximately 83% are singletons. Sequenced input: peripheral blood. These receptors were collected from a woman in her 70s with acute or convalescent COVID-19.

V and J are TRBV7-2 and TRBJ1-2; TRBD1 matches at 12 bases. This CDR3 has 13 residues. V dropped 8 bases and J dropped 4; count of bases not matched to a gene: 2. Per germline, CDR1 SGHTA and CDR2 FQGNSA. The DNA of the CDR3 is TGTGCCAGCGGGACAGGGGGCCGCTATGGCTACACCTTC. Its translation: CASGTGGRYGYTF. Using reference TRBV7-2 and TRBJ1-2 for the parts outside the CDR3, the full variable domain is GAGVSQSPSNKVTEKGKDVELRCDPISGHTALYWYRQSLGQGLEFLIYFQGNSAPDKSGLPSDRFSAERTGGSVSTLTIQRTQQEDSAVYLCASGTGGRYGYTFGSGTRLTVV.

This chain uses TRBV5-8 with TRBJ1-5, with D hard to call. Trimming removed 4 bases from V and 7 bases from J, with 15 bases in between. CDR3 size: 14 residues. Germline CDR1 and CDR2: SGHTS and YDEGEE. The chain's CDR3 is CASSPRLSRQPQHF. The CDR3 DNA sequence: TGTGCCAGCAGCCCCCGACTATCTCGCCAGCCCCAGCATTTT.

The rearrangement joins TRBV5-4 to TRBJ1-2; D is unclear. The CDR3 is 17 residues long. Germline CDR1 reads SGHNT; CDR2 reads YYREEE (reference sequence). V was trimmed by 2 bases and J by 8 bases, leaving 25 bases between them. CDR3 sequence reads: CASSFGTNPTMERGYTF. The CDR3 region has the DNA TGTGCCAGCAGCTTTGGCACGAACCCGACCATGGAGAGGGGCTACACCTTC.

The V and J genes are TRBV3-1 (or the pseudogene TRBV3-2) and TRBJ1-2; TRBD1 agrees at 7 bases. Germline CDR1 and CDR2: LGHDT and YNNKEL (reference sequence). After removal of 1 base from V and 6 bases from J, the junction contained 8 bases not matched to a gene. This CDR3 spans 15 amino acids. This CDR3 is CASSQGRQGSDGYTF. For the CDR3, the DNA is TGTGCCAGCAGCCAAGGGAGACAGGGATCGGATGGCTACACCTTC.

This chain links TRBV24-1 with TRBJ2-7, with D maybe TRBD1 (5 bases). V was clipped by 3 bases and J by 3 bases, with 14 bases between them. This CDR3 comprises 15 residues. CDR1 is KGHDR, CDR2 SFDVKD, per germline. This CDR3 is CATSDPPKGIYEQYF. CDR3 nucleotides: TGTGCCACCAGTGATCCCCCCAAGGGGATCTACGAGCAGTACTTC.

The chain carries TRBV5-5 and TRBJ2-3; D might be TRBD2 (7 bases). Germline-derived CDR1 and CDR2 are SGHKS and YYEKEE (reference sequence). Trimming took off 3 bases at V and 2 bases at J, with 13 bases between the two ends. The CDR3 totals 15 residues. CDR3 nucleotide sequence: TGTGCCAGCAGCTCCCCCGCGGGGGCCACAGATACGCAGTATTTT. Translated, it gives CASSSPAGATDTQYF.

V is TRBV2 and J is TRBJ2-7; 10 bases are shared with TRBD1. The V gene end was trimmed by 6 bases and the J gene end by 6 bases; junction bases not matched to a gene: 5. CDR1 is SNHLY, CDR2 FYNNEI, per germline. The CDR3 extends over 13 amino acids. The CDR3 coding sequence is TGTGCCAGCAGCGGGACAGGGGCGCTCGAGCAGTACTTC. It encodes CASSGTGALEQYF.

J is TRBJ1-5 and V is TRBV9; D is uncertain. Germline loops: CDR1 SGDLS, CDR2 YYNGEE. The CDR3 contains 15 residues. V dropped 0 bases and J dropped 6 bases, with 13 bases sitting between them. CDR3 sequence reads: CASSVGPLGSQPQHF. The CDR3 DNA reads as TGTGCCAGCAGCGTAGGCCCCCTGGGGAGTCAGCCCCAGCATTTT.

Notes on this clone: The sample holds other DNA sequences that translate to the same CDR3. The CDR3 DNA is TGTGCCAGCTCAAGCGACAGTCAAGAGACCCAGTACTTC. This translates into CASSSDSQETQYF. This chain links TRBV18 with TRBJ2-5; TRBD1 is a possible D gene (5 bases). This CDR3 has 13 amino acids. V dropped 5 bases and J dropped 2 bases, with 9 bases sitting between them. Germline V gene data show CDR1 as KGHSH and CDR2 as LQKENI. Looking up the rest from reference TRBV18 and TRBJ2-5 gives the full variable domain: NAGVMQNPRHLVRRRGQEARLRCSPMKGHSHVYWYRQLPEEGLKFMVYLQKENIIDESGMPKERFSAEFPKEGPSILRIQQVVRGDSAAYFCASSSDSQETQYFGPGTRLLVL.

The J gene is TRBJ2-1, the V gene TRBV15; the match to TRBD1 covers 10 bases. CDR1 LNHNV and CDR2 YYDKDF come from the germline V gene (reference sequence). The CDR3 totals 15 residues. Unmatched junction bases numbered 5, after V lost 3 bases and J lost 6 bases. The CDR3 protein is CATSRGQGTGNEQFF. The CDR3 DNA reads TGTGCCACCAGCAGGGGACAGGGGACGGGCAATGAGCAGTTCTTC.

This sequence joins TRBV11-3 and TRBJ2-1, with 7 bases aligning to TRBD1. The germline V gene encodes CDR1 SGHNT and CDR2 YENEEA. The CDR3 is 16 amino acids. V lost 6 bases to trimming and J lost 2 bases; unmatched junction nucleotides: 10. This chain's CDR3 is CASSPTGQRAYNEQFF. The CDR3 DNA reads TGTGCCAGCAGTCCCACGGGACAGAGAGCCTACAATGAGCAGTTCTTC.

The chain is built from TRBV6-1 and TRBJ1-2; 11 bases map to TRBD1. This CDR3 is 17 amino acids long. CDR1 and CDR2 from the germline V gene are MNHNS and SASEGT. V was clipped by 3 bases and J by 4 bases; unmatched bases: 10. The CDR3 here is CASSDAGQGAQTYGYTF. CDR3 nucleotide sequence: TGTGCCAGCAGTGATGCCGGACAGGGGGCGCAAACCTATGGCTACACCTTC.

This clone was seen only once. The chain uses TRBV5-1 and TRBJ2-5, with D maybe TRBD1 (6 bases). The CDR3 is 15 residues long. V was clipped by 1 base and J by 1 base, with 11 bases between them. CDR1 and CDR2 (germline): SGHRS, YFSETQ. DNA of the CDR3: TGCGCCAGCAGCTTGTGGGAAGGGGGCCAAGAGACCCAGTACTTC. This sequence encodes CASSLWEGGQETQYF.

The rearrangement joins TRBV7-8 to TRBJ2-4, with D possibly matching TRBD2 (6 bases). Germline V lookup: CDR1 SGHVS, CDR2 FQNEAQ. V was shortened by 6 bases and J by 5 bases, with 14 bases between the two germline ends. The CDR3 has 14 residues. The DNA of the CDR3 is TGTGCCAGCAGTTCGGACTACAGCGAAAACATTCAGTACTTC. As protein: CASSSDYSENIQYF. The full variable domain, rest sourced from reference TRBV7-8 and TRBJ2-4, is GAGVSQSPRYKVAKRGQDVALRCDPISGHVSLFWYQQALGQGPEFLTYFQNEAQLDKSGLPSDRFFAERPEGSVSTLKIQRTQQEDSAVYLCASSSDYSENIQYFGAGTRLSVL.

The chain combines TRBV9 with TRBJ2-7, with D possibly being TRBD1 (6 bases). This CDR3 is 13 amino acids long. From germline, CDR1 is SGDLS and CDR2 YYNGEE. The V gene lost 3 bases and the J gene lost 3 bases, with 10 bases spanning the gap. CDR3 sequence reads: CASSGIQGYEQYF. The DNA of the CDR3 is TGTGCCAGCAGCGGAATACAGGGCTACGAGCAGTACTTC. The complete variable domain, with remaining parts taken from reference TRBV9 and TRBJ2-7, reads DSGVTQTPKHLITATGQRVTLRCSPRSGDLSVYWYQQSLDQGLQFLIQYYNGEERAKGNILERFSAQQFPDLHSELNLSSLELGDSALYFCASSGIQGYEQYFGPGTRLTVT.

This chain links TRBV29-1 with TRBJ1-5; D gene uncertain. CDR3 length equals 13 residues. Trimming took 1 base from V and 6 from J, leaving 10 bases between them. Germline assignment: CDR1 SQVTM and CDR2 ANQGSEA. CDR3 coding DNA: TGCAGCGTTGAAGCGTCCCCCGGTCAGCCCCAGCATTTT. Translation: CSVEASPGQPQHF. Looking up the rest from reference TRBV29-1 and TRBJ1-5 gives the full variable domain: SAVISQKPSRDICQRGTSLTIQCQVDSQVTMMFWYRQQPGQSLTLIATANQGSEATYESGFVIDKFPISRPNLTFSTLTVSNMSPEDSSIYLCSVEASPGQPQHFGDGTRLSIL.

The V gene is TRBV18, the J gene TRBJ2-1, with a weak D call TRBD2 (6 bases). This CDR3 contains 14 residues. Trimming removed 6 bases at V and 5 bases at J, with 14 bases between. CDR1 and CDR2 (germline): KGHSH, LQKENI. CDR3 in DNA: TGTGCCAGCTCCCCGAGGTCGGGGGACAATGAGCAGTTCTTC. Encoded protein: CASSPRSGDNEQFF.

The genes are TRBV10-2 and TRBJ2-7; 9 nucleotides match TRBD1. This CDR3 spans 14 amino acids. The V gene's germline CDR1 is WSHSY and CDR2 SAAADI. Trimming took 6 bases from V and 2 from J; bases not matched to a gene: 5. CDR3 residues: CASSLGTGPYEQYF. The CDR3 nucleotides are TGCGCCAGCAGCTTGGGGACAGGGCCCTACGAGCAGTACTTC.

The V call is TRBV30, the J call TRBJ1-5; possible D gene TRBD1, 5 bases. CDR1 and CDR2 (germline): GTSNPN, SVGIG (reference sequence). V lost 0 bases and J 6 bases, leaving 15 bases between the germline ends. This CDR3 contains 15 residues. CDR3 DNA: TGTGCCTGGAGTGTCAAGATGGGGGGAGGTCAGCCCCAGCATTTT. Its translation: CAWSVKMGGGQPQHF.

This chain links TRBV5-1 with TRBJ2-4; D call uncertain. Trimming cost V 3 bases and J 4 bases, with 17 bases left between them. The CDR3 spans 16 residues. Germline CDR1 reads SGHRS; CDR2 reads YFSETQ. CDR3 in amino acids: CASSSGSSPPKNIQYF. CDR3 nucleotide sequence: TGCGCCAGCAGCTCCGGGTCTTCTCCTCCGAAAAACATTCAGTACTTC.

Comments on this clone: The identical CDR3 is also encoded by other nucleotide sequences in the sample. The chain couples TRBV3-1 (or the pseudogene TRBV3-2) to TRBJ1-3, with a possible D match to TRBD1 (6 bases). The CDR3 extends over 16 amino acids. Germline loops: CDR1 LGHDT, CDR2 YNNKEL (reference sequence). The ends were cut back, 1 base at V and 0 bases at J, with 10 bases in the middle. The DNA for the CDR3 is TGTGCCAGCAGCCAAGGGGGACAACACTCTGGAAACACCATATATTTT. Protein: CASSQGGQHSGNTIYF.

This chain uses TRBV4-2 with TRBJ2-4; weak D call: TRBD2 (5 bases). This CDR3 has 13 residues. Trimming cost V 1 base and J 6 bases, with 7 bases left between them. Germline CDR1 is LGHNA and CDR2 is YNFKEQ. The CDR3 sequence: CASSQGGGNIQYF. As DNA, the CDR3 is TGTGCCAGCAGCCAAGGAGGAGGAAACATTCAGTACTTC.

V usage is TRBV3-1 (or the pseudogene TRBV3-2) and J usage is TRBJ1-6, with D possibly matching TRBD1 (5 bases). In germline, CDR1 is LGHDT, CDR2 YNNKEL (reference sequence). The CDR3 runs to 13 residues. V was clipped by 1 base and J by 14 bases, with 12 bases between them. This CDR3 reads CASSQGSGGALHF. In nucleotides, the CDR3 is TGTGCCAGCAGCCAAGGGTCGGGGGGAGCCCTCCACTTT.

The chain links TRBV4-1 to TRBJ1-4, with D possibly matching TRBD1 (5 bases). The CDR3 length is 13 residues. Trimming cost V 4 bases and J 8 bases, with 11 bases left between them. In germline, CDR1 is MGHRA, CDR2 YSYEKL. CDR3 sequence: CASSRVRGEKLFF. DNA of the CDR3: TGCGCCAGCAGCCGAGTTAGGGGCGAAAAACTGTTTTTT.

The chain has TRBV6-5 and TRBJ1-5, with D possibly matching TRBD1 (5 bases). This CDR3 comprises 14 residues. The germline V gene encodes CDR1 MNHEY and CDR2 SVGAGI. V dropped 4 bases and J dropped 4 bases, with 11 bases sitting between them. The CDR3 coding sequence is TGTGCCAGCAGTTTTGACAGCGTTAATCAGCCCCAGCATTTT. Its translation: CASSFDSVNQPQHF.

This clone was found once. This specimen includes other DNA sequences encoding the same CDR3. The rearrangement links TRBV2 to TRBJ1-1; unclear D gene. V was clipped by 4 bases and J by 1 base, with 7 bases between them. This CDR3 spans 13 amino acids. Germline V CDR1 and CDR2: SNHLY, FYNNEI. CDR3 sequence reads: CASSVGGNTEAFF. CDR3 bases: TGTGCCAGCAGTGTAGGAGGGAACACTGAAGCTTTCTTT.

This clone showed up just once. The chain combines TRBV6-6 with TRBJ1-5, with 8 bases matching TRBD1. Germline lookup yields CDR1 MNHNY and CDR2 SVGAGI (reference sequence). The CDR3 is 15 residues long. V shed 5 bases, J shed 5 bases, and the junction held 8 bases outside the gene matches. CDR3 nucleotides: TGTGCCAGCAGTCTCTCCCGGACAGGGTATCAGCCCCAGCATTTT. It yields the protein CASSLSRTGYQPQHF.